The 6 T cell receptor beta chains reported below all come from one sample, sequenced in a study of shared T cell receptors in the human thymus. Sequencing used immunoSEQ multiplex PCR; TCRdb keeps in-frame clones, though not all of them. Here the sample spans roughly 500,000 clones, around 78% being singletons. These data also formed part of another study, on human thymus T cells.

Specimen: thymocytes. Source of these receptors: a boy under two years old with a congenital heart defect.

The CDR3 sequence is CASSLPRGSPDTQYF. The CDR3 region has the DNA TGTGCCAGCAGCCTCCCTAGAGGGAGCCCAGATACGCAGTATTTT. V usage is TRBV6-1 and J usage is TRBJ2-3; a weak D match, TRBD2 (5 bases). The ends were cut back, 6 bases at V and 4 bases at J, with 17 bases in the middle. Germline lookup yields CDR1 MNHNS and CDR2 SASEGT. The CDR3 runs 15 residues.

The V call is TRBV7-9, the J call TRBJ2-6; D ambiguous. There are 16 residues in the CDR3. V lost 2 bases to trimming and J lost 0 bases, with 8 bases between them. From germline, CDR1 is SEHNR and CDR2 FQNEAQ (reference sequence). CDR3 DNA: TGTGCCAGCAGCTTACACAGAAGCTCTGGGGCCAACGTCCTGACTTTC. Protein: CASSLHRSSGANVLTF.

The CDR3, as DNA: TGTGCCAGCAGCCCTATGTGGGCTTTCTTT. This codes for CASSPMWAFF. This sequence joins TRBV13 and TRBJ1-1; D unclear. Germline values: CDR1 PRHDT, CDR2 FYEKMQ (reference sequence). This CDR3 contains 10 residues. V lost 5 bases and J lost 11, with 9 bases in between. The full variable domain, rest sourced from reference TRBV13 and TRBJ1-1, is AAGVIQSPRHLIKEKRETATLKCYPIPRHDTVYWYQQGPGQDPQFLISFYEKMQSDKGSIPDRFSAQQFSDYHSELNMSSLELGDSALYFCASSPMWAFFGQGTRLTVV.

The chain recombines TRBV6-1 with TRBJ2-2; D is unresolved. Germline V lookup: CDR1 MNHNS, CDR2 SASEGT. Trimming left V 7 bases short and J 0 bases short, with 9 bases between. The CDR3 runs 14 residues. CDR3: CASTPHPNTGELFF. The CDR3 DNA is TGTGCCAGCACACCACATCCGAACACCGGGGAGCTGTTTTTT.

This chain uses TRBV18 with TRBJ2-3; D remains unclear. This CDR3 has 12 residues. Looked up from germline, CDR1 is KGHSH and CDR2 is LQKENI. V lost 7 bases and J lost 4, with 9 bases in between. The CDR3 bases are TGTGCCAGCTGTTTACGGGCAGATACGCAGTATTTT. It specifies CASCLRADTQYF.

This clone was seen a handful of times. This chain connects TRBV7-6 to TRBJ1-5; D call uncertain. The CDR3 extends over 13 amino acids. Per germline, CDR1 SGHVS and CDR2 FNYEAQ. With 2 bases removed from V and 0 bases from J, the gap between germline ends came to 2 bases. The CDR3 DNA reads TGTGCCAGCAGCTTACATAGCAATCAGCCCCAGCATTTT. Protein: CASSLHSNQPQHF.